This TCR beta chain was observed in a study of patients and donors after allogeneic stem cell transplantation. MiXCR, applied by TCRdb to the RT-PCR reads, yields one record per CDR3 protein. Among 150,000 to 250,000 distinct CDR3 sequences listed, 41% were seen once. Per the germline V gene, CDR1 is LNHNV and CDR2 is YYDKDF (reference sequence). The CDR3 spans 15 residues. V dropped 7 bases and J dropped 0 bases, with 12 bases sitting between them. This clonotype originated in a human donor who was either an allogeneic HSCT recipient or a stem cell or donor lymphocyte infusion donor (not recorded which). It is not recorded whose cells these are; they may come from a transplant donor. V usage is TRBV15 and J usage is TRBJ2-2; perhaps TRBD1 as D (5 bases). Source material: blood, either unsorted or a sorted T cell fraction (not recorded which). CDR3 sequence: CATMSQGANTGELFF. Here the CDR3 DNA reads TGTGCCACCATGTCCCAGGGCGCGAACACCGGGGAGCTGTTTTTT.